Listed here is a single T cell receptor (beta chain). The antigen is not known. This record comes from a study of identifying expanded T cells in peripheral blood. Study-wide findings and caveats: Approximately two-week clone count variance significantly increased as total template count grew.

Profiling relied on immunoSEQ multiplex PCR, and the TCRdb table lists in-frame clones only, not all of them. The table lists about 47,000 clones, approximately 80% of them singletons. The receptor was isolated from a person between 18 and 75 years old in good health. Sequences were obtained from blood.

CDR3 DNA sequence: TGTGCCAGCAGCGAAAGGGCCCTGGGGGGCTACACCTTC. It encodes CASSERALGGYTF. This chain links TRBV7-9 with TRBJ1-2; D uncertain. The CDR3 is 13 residues long. Germline V gene lookup returns CDR1 SEHNR and CDR2 FQNEAQ (reference sequence). V was trimmed by 5 bases and J by 8 bases, leaving 15 bases between them.